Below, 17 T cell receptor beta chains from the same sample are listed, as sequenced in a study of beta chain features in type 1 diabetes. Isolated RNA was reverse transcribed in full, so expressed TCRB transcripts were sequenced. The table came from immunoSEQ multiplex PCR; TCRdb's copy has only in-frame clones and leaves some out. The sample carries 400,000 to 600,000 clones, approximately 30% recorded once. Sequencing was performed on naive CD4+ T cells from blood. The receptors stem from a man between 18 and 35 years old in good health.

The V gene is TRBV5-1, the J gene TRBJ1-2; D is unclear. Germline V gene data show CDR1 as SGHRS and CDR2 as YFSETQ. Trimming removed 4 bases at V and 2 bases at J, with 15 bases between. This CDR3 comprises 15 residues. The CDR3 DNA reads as TGCGCCAGCAGCCCGACCTCTCAAGGGAACTATGGCTACACCTTC. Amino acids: CASSPTSQGNYGYTF. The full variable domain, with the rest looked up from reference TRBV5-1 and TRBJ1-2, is KAGVTQTPRYLIKTRGQQVTLSCSPISGHRSVSWYQQTPGQGLQFLFEYFSETQRNKGNFPGRFSGRQFSNSRSEMNVSTLELGDSALYLCASSPTSQGNYGYTFGSGTRLTVV.

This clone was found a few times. The CDR3 bases are TGTGCCAGCAGCCAAGATCTGCGACTAGCGGGCCAAGAGACCCAGTACTTC. Its translation: CASSQDLRLAGQETQYF. V gene TRBV4-2 combines with J gene TRBJ2-5, with 10 bases lining up with TRBD2. The V gene end was trimmed by 0 bases and the J gene end by 1 base; junction bases not matched to a gene: 5. This CDR3 is 17 amino acids long. Germline lookup yields CDR1 LGHNA and CDR2 YNFKEQ.

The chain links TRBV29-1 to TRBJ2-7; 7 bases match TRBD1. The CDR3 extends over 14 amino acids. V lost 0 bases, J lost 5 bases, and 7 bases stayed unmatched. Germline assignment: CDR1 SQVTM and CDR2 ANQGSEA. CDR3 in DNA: TGCAGCGTTGAAGATAGGGGGCTGAGCGACGAGCAGTACTTC. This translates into CSVEDRGLSDEQYF.

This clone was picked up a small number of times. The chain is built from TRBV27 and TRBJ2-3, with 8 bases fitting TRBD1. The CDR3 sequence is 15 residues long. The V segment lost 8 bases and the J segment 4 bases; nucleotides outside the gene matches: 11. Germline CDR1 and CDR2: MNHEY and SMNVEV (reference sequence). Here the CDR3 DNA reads TGTGCCAGCGGGGGGTTCCGACAGGGGCCAGATACGCAGTATTTT. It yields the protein CASGGFRQGPDTQYF.

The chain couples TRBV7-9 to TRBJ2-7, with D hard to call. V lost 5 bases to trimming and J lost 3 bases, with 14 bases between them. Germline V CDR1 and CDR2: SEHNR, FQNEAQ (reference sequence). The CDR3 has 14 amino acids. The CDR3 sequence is CASSPAKAFYEQYF. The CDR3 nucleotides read TGTGCCAGCAGCCCGGCTAAGGCGTTCTACGAGCAGTACTTC. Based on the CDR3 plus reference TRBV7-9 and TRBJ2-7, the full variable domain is DTGVSQNPRHKITKRGQNVTFRCDPISEHNRLYWYRQTLGQGPEFLTYFQNEAQLEKSRLLSDRFSAERPKGSFSTLEIQRTEQGDSAMYLCASSPAKAFYEQYFGPGTRLTVT.

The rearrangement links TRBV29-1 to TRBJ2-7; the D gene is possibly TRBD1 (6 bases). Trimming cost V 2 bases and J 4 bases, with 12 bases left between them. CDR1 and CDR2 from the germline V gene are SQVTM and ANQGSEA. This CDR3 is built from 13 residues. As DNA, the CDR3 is TGCAGCGTTGAAAGTTCTAGGGGGTACGAGCAGTACTTC. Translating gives CSVESSRGYEQYF.

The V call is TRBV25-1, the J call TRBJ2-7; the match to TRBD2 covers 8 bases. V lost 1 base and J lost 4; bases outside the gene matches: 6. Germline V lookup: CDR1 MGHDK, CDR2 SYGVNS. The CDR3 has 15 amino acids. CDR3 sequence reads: CASSELAGRVYEQYF. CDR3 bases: TGTGCCAGCAGTGAATTAGCCGGGAGGGTATACGAGCAGTACTTC.

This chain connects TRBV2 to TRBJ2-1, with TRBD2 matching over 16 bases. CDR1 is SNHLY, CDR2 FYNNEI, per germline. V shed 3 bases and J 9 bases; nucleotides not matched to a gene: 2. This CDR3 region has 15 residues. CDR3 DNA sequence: TGTGCCAGCAGTGATGGGACTAGCGGGAGGGTTGAGCAGTTCTTC. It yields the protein CASSDGTSGRVEQFF. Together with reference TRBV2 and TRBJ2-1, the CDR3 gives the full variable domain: EPEVTQTPSHQVTQMGQEVILRCVPISNHLYFYWYRQILGQKVEFLVSFYNNEISEKSEIFDDQFSVERPDGSNFTLKIRSTKLEDSAMYFCASSDGTSGRVEQFFGPGTRLTVL.

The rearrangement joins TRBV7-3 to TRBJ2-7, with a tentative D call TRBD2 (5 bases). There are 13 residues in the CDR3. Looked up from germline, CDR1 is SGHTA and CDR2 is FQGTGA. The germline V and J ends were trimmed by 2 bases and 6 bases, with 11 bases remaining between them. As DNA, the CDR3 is TGTGCCAGCAGCTTAGAGAGGGAGTTCGAGCAGTACTTC. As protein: CASSLEREFEQYF.

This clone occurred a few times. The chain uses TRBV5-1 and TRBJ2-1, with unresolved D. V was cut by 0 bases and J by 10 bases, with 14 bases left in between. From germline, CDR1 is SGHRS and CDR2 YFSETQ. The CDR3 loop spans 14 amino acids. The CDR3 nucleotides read TGCGCCAGCAGCTTGGCCCCTCCTGGGCGCGAGCAGTTCTTC. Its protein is CASSLAPPGREQFF.

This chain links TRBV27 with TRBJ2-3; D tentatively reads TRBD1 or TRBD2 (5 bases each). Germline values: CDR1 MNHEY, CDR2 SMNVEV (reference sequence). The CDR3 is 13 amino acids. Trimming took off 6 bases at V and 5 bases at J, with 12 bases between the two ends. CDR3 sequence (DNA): TGTGCCAGCAGATCATCAGGGAGAGATACGCAGTATTTT. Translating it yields CASRSSGRDTQYF.

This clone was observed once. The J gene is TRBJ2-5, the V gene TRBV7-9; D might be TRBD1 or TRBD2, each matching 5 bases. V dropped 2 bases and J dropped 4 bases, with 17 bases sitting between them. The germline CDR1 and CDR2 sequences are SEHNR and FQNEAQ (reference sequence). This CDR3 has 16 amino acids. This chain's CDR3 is CASSLFGGDGRETQYF. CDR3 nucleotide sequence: TGTGCCAGCAGCTTATTCGGTGGGGACGGTCGAGAGACCCAGTACTTC.

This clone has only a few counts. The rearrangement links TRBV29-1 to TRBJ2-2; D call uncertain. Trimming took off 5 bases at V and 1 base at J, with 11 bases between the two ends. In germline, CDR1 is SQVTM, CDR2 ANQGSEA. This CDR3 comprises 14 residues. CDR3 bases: TGCAGCGTTAAGTCGAAGGAGAACACCGGGGAGCTGTTTTTT. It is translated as CSVKSKENTGELFF.

The CDR3 DNA reads TGCAGCGTTGCCGGGCGGGGGGCGACCACTGAAGCTTTCTTT. Translating gives CSVAGRGATTEAFF. The chain couples TRBV29-1 to TRBJ1-1; D perhaps matches TRBD1 (6 bases). There are 14 residues in the CDR3. Per germline, CDR1 SQVTM and CDR2 ANQGSEA. Trimming took off 4 bases at V and 4 bases at J, with 16 bases between the two ends.

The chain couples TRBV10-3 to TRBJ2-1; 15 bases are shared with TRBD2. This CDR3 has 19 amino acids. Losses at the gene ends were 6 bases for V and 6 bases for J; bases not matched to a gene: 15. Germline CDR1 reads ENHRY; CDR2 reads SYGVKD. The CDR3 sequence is CAISAGTSGRTSLVNEQFF. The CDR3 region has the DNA TGTGCCATCAGCGCTGGGACTAGCGGGAGGACCTCCCTAGTCAATGAGCAGTTCTTC.

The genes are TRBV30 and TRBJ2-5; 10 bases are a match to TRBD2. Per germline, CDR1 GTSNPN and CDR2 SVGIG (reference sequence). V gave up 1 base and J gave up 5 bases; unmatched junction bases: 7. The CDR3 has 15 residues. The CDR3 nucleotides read TGTGCCTGGAGTGCCCCTAGCGGGAGTGGTGAGACCCAGTACTTC. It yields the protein CAWSAPSGSGETQYF.

Here the CDR3 reads CASSPWEGNTEAFF. CDR3 nucleotides: TGTGCCAGCTCACCATGGGAAGGGAACACTGAAGCTTTCTTT. This chain uses TRBV18 with TRBJ1-1; D unresolved. The V end lost 2 bases, the J end lost 1 base, and 8 bases lay between the germline ends. The CDR3 has 14 residues. CDR1 and CDR2 from the germline V gene are KGHSH and LQKENI.